The 18 T cell receptor beta chains reported below all come from one sample, sequenced in a study of beta chain features in type 1 diabetes. Study findings and constraints: Across all four CD4+ subsets, people with type 1 diabetes showed modestly shorter TCRB CDR3s.

These TCRs are of unknown antigen specificity. Reverse transcription of all isolated RNA meant that expressed TCRB transcripts were sequenced. TCRdb's table, derived via immunoSEQ multiplex PCR, lists solely in-frame clones and lacks some. The sample yields about 230,000 clones, 16% seen once. The sample comprised naive CD4+ T cells from blood. The receptors were gathered from a man aged 25-45 years with type 1 diabetes.

The chain employs TRBV30 and TRBJ1-2; D is perhaps TRBD1 (6 bases). This CDR3 is built from 13 residues. Trimming cost V 3 bases and J 5 bases, with 13 bases left between them. Germline V lookup: CDR1 GTSNPN, CDR2 SVGIG (reference sequence). CDR3 amino acids: CAWSPDSEYGYTF. CDR3 in DNA: TGTGCCTGGAGCCCGGACAGCGAGTATGGCTACACCTTC.

CDR3 sequence reads: CASSLEQGRSQYF. In nucleotides, the CDR3 is TGTGCCAGCAGTCTGGAACAGGGGAGATCGCAGTACTTC. The chain links TRBV2 to TRBJ2-7; 7 positions agree with TRBD1. The V gene's germline CDR1 is SNHLY and CDR2 FYNNEI. The length of the CDR3 is 13 residues. With V trimmed by 5 bases and J by 9 bases, 10 bases remained unmatched. The full variable domain, rest sourced from reference TRBV2 and TRBJ2-7, is EPEVTQTPSHQVTQMGQEVILRCVPISNHLYFYWYRQILGQKVEFLVSFYNNEISEKSEIFDDQFSVERPDGSNFTLKIRSTKLEDSAMYFCASSLEQGRSQYFGPGTRLTVT.

This clone came up a few times. This chain links TRBV25-1 with TRBJ2-7, with D tentatively TRBD1 or TRBD2 (5 bases each). Germline V gene data show CDR1 as MGHDK and CDR2 as SYGVNS. Trimming pared 6 bases from V and 10 bases from J, leaving 13 bases between. The CDR3 consists of 11 residues. The CDR3 DNA sequence: TGTGCCAGCAGGGGAGAGGGGCCTCAGTACTTC. Residues: CASRGEGPQYF.

This sequence joins TRBV5-1 and TRBJ2-7, with D possibly called TRBD1 or TRBD2 (5 bases each). Per the germline V gene, CDR1 is SGHRS and CDR2 is YFSETQ. There are 13 residues in the CDR3. With 0 bases removed from V and 6 bases from J, the gap between germline ends came to 10 bases. CDR3 nucleotides: TGCGCCAGCAGCTTGGCAGGGAGATCCGAGCAGTACTTC. This translates into CASSLAGRSEQYF.

In this sample, this clone turned up a few times. The J gene is TRBJ2-1, the V gene TRBV29-1; D may correspond to TRBD1 or TRBD2 (5 bases each). Trimming pared 6 bases from V and 3 bases from J, leaving 12 bases between. This CDR3 contains 13 residues. Germline V gene lookup returns CDR1 SQVTM and CDR2 ANQGSEA. This CDR3 reads CSVGESLYNEQFF. In DNA form, the CDR3 reads TGCAGCGTGGGGGAGAGTCTCTACAATGAGCAGTTCTTC.

This clone has more than one count but fewer than ten. This chain links TRBV30 with TRBJ2-1; no firm D call. Germline V gene sequence: CDR1 GTSNPN, CDR2 SVGIG (reference sequence). Trimming took off 1 base at V and 8 bases at J, with 6 bases between the two ends. The CDR3 is 11 amino acids. The CDR3 sequence: CAWSARDEQFF. For the CDR3, the DNA is TGTGCCTGGAGTGCAAGGGATGAGCAGTTCTTC.

This clone has only a few counts. This chain uses TRBV6-1 with TRBJ2-5; D unclear. Germline V lookup: CDR1 MNHNS, CDR2 SASEGT. The CDR3 extends over 14 amino acids. V lost 3 bases and J 2 bases, leaving 10 bases between the germline ends. Written as DNA, the CDR3 is TGTGCCAGCAGTGAGATGAACTCACAAGAGACCCAGTACTTC. It codes for CASSEMNSQETQYF.

The CDR3 loop reads CASSQNKGPTGQYF. Written as DNA, the CDR3 is TGTGCCAGCAGCCAGAACAAGGGCCCTACGGGGCAGTACTTC. This chain uses TRBV4-2 with TRBJ2-7; D gene ambiguous. Trimming left V 3 bases short and J 9 bases short, with 18 bases between. Germline CDR1 LGHNA, CDR2 YNFKEQ. This CDR3 region has 14 residues.

This clone was found a few times. This chain joins TRBV29-1 and TRBJ2-3; TRBD2 matches at 11 bases. The junction had 6 bases not matched to a gene; V was cut back by 6 bases and J by 1 base. CDR3 length equals 15 residues. Germline V gene data show CDR1 as SQVTM and CDR2 as ANQGSEA. CDR3 in DNA: TGCAGCGTCGTAGCGGGAGGGCTTGGCACAGATACGCAGTATTTT. Its protein is CSVVAGGLGTDTQYF.

This clone has just a few counts. The chain recombines TRBV6-1 with TRBJ2-7; 8 bases fit TRBD2. This CDR3 has 14 amino acids. The trim removed 6 bases at V and 1 base at J, leaving 5 bases unmatched. From germline, CDR1 is MNHNS and CDR2 SASEGT. The CDR3 DNA sequence: TGTGCCAGCAGCCCAGCGGGAGAGTCCTACGAGCAGTACTTC. Translating gives CASSPAGESYEQYF.

This chain joins TRBV7-9 and TRBJ1-2; D is ambiguous. CDR3 length: 13 amino acids. V lost 7 bases to trimming and J lost 2 bases, with 11 bases between them. Germline CDR1 SEHNR, CDR2 FQNEAQ (reference sequence). CDR3 nucleotide sequence: TGTGCCAGCACCCCAGGTGGCAACTATGGCTACACCTTC. Its translation: CASTPGGNYGYTF.

The rearrangement uses TRBV7-2 and TRBJ2-3, with D unresolved. The germline gives CDR1 SGHTA, CDR2 FQGNSA. The CDR3 totals 12 residues. Trimming took off 4 bases at V and 6 bases at J, with 8 bases between the two ends. CDR3 sequence (DNA): TGTGCCAGCAGCTCATCCTTGGATACGCAGTATTTT. Protein sequence: CASSSSLDTQYF.

The chain combines TRBV7-3 with TRBJ2-2, with D perhaps TRBD2 (6 bases). CDR1 and CDR2 from the germline V gene are SGHTA and FQGTGA. V lost 2 bases and J lost 1, with 11 bases in between. The CDR3 has 16 amino acids. The CDR3 loop reads CASSLRPSVNTGELFF. CDR3 DNA sequence: TGTGCCAGCAGCTTACGTCCTAGCGTGAACACCGGGGAGCTGTTTTTT.

In this sample, this clone turned up a few times. V usage is TRBV7-2 and J usage is TRBJ2-7; D unclear. The ends were cut back, 4 bases at V and 6 bases at J, with 13 bases in the middle. Germline assignment: CDR1 SGHTA and CDR2 FQGNSA. The length of the CDR3 is 13 residues. This CDR3 is CASSYGRIGEQYF. The CDR3 region has the DNA TGTGCCAGCAGCTACGGCAGGATTGGCGAGCAGTACTTC.

This clone has more than one count but fewer than ten. The chain is built from TRBV30 and TRBJ2-5, with D perhaps assigned TRBD1 or TRBD2 (6 bases each). CDR3 length: 13 amino acids. The germline V gene has CDR1 GTSNPN and CDR2 SVGIG (reference sequence). V was trimmed by 2 bases and J by 7 bases, leaving 14 bases between them. CDR3 in amino acids: CAWSPREGGTQYF. The CDR3, as DNA: TGTGCCTGGAGTCCCCGCGAGGGGGGGACCCAGTACTTC.

The V gene is TRBV13, the J gene TRBJ1-2; D perhaps matches TRBD1 (6 bases). Germline CDR1 and CDR2: PRHDT and FYEKMQ (reference sequence). The CDR3 runs 15 residues. V gave up 2 bases and J gave up 4 bases, with 14 bases separating them. The CDR3 nucleotides are TGTGCCAGCAGCTTAAGCGGGGGGCGTATCTATGGCTACACCTTC. Protein sequence: CASSLSGGRIYGYTF. The complete variable domain, with remaining parts taken from reference TRBV13 and TRBJ1-2, reads AAGVIQSPRHLIKEKRETATLKCYPIPRHDTVYWYQQGPGQDPQFLISFYEKMQSDKGSIPDRFSAQQFSDYHSELNMSSLELGDSALYFCASSLSGGRIYGYTFGSGTRLTVV.

The sample holds a few counts of this clone. The rearrangement links TRBV28 to TRBJ1-2; 9 bases fit TRBD1. V shed 5 bases and J 4 bases; nucleotides not matched to a gene: 5. Germline CDR1 MDHEN, CDR2 SYDVKM. There are 14 residues in the CDR3. The CDR3 loop is CASSTGGAGYGYTF. CDR3 nucleotides: TGTGCCAGCAGTACAGGGGGCGCTGGCTATGGCTACACCTTC.

This clone was counted only a few times. This sequence joins TRBV30 and TRBJ2-6, with D unresolved. Germline CDR1 reads GTSNPN; CDR2 reads SVGIG (reference sequence). Trimming stripped 4 bases from V and 9 bases from J, with 7 bases between. The CDR3 runs to 11 residues. The chain's CDR3 is CAWTEHNVLTF. CDR3 nucleotides: TGTGCCTGGACCGAGCACAACGTCCTGACTTTC.